A single sample gave rise to the 26 T cell receptor beta chains below, sequenced in a study of blood T cell repertoires in COVID-19. TCRdb keeps only in-frame clones here, not all; method: immunoSEQ multiplex PCR. The table has tens of thousands of clones, roughly 82% seen once. The sequenced sample was peripheral blood. The receptors derive from a man in his fifties or sixties with acute or convalescent COVID-19.

V gene TRBV2 combines with J gene TRBJ1-1; possibly TRBD1 for D (5 bases). Germline lookup yields CDR1 SNHLY and CDR2 FYNNEI. V was clipped by 7 bases and J by 1 base, with 16 bases between them. This CDR3 contains 15 residues. The CDR3 region is CASKWNYDRNTEAFF. The CDR3 DNA is TGTGCCAGCAAATGGAACTACGACAGGAACACTGAAGCTTTCTTT.

The chain is built from TRBV18 and TRBJ1-2; the match to TRBD1 covers 9 bases. With 3 bases clipped from V and 6 bases from J, the junction kept 11 bases outside the gene matches. Germline CDR1 KGHSH, CDR2 LQKENI. The CDR3 sequence is 16 residues long. The CDR3 spells CASSPPGQGLSHGYTF. As DNA, the CDR3 is TGTGCCAGCTCACCTCCGGGACAGGGACTTTCACATGGCTACACCTTC.

There are a few counts of this clone. The chain carries TRBV13 and TRBJ2-7, with TRBD1 matching 8 bases. The junction had 9 bases not matched to a gene; V was cut back by 3 bases and J by 5 bases. This CDR3 spans 15 amino acids. Germline V lookup: CDR1 PRHDT, CDR2 FYEKMQ (reference sequence). CDR3 residues: CASSLVAGGRNEQYV. DNA of the CDR3: TGTGCCAGCAGCTTGGTGGCAGGGGGCAGGAACGAGCAGTACGTC.

This clone was observed a single time. The rearrangement links TRBV6-6 to TRBJ2-3; D call uncertain. This CDR3 contains 12 residues. The germline gives CDR1 MNHNY, CDR2 SVGAGI (reference sequence). V was clipped by 6 bases and J by 6 bases, with 10 bases between them. CDR3 region: CASSQRPDTQYF. The DNA for the CDR3 is TGTGCCAGCAGCCAGCGCCCCGATACGCAGTATTTT.

The CDR3, as DNA: TGTGCCAGCAGCGTAGGGTTAGGCGGGGGTTCCGTCAATGAGCAGTTCTTC. It specifies CASSVGLGGGSVNEQFF. V usage is TRBV9 and J usage is TRBJ2-1, with 7 bases aligning to TRBD2. J lost 6 bases, V lost 0 bases, and 12 bases had no gene match. This CDR3 has 17 residues. Germline V gene lookup returns CDR1 SGDLS and CDR2 YYNGEE.

The chain carries TRBV7-2 and TRBJ2-1, with 13 bases identical to TRBD2. The germline gives CDR1 SGHTA, CDR2 FQGNSA. V lost 0 bases to trimming and J lost 14 bases; unmatched junction nucleotides: 7. CDR3 length: 15 residues. CDR3 loop: CASSLATSGGQWEFF. CDR3 nucleotide sequence: TGTGCCAGCAGCTTAGCGACTAGCGGGGGGCAATGGGAGTTCTTC. Based on the CDR3 plus reference TRBV7-2 and TRBJ2-1, the full variable domain is GAGVSQSPSNKVTEKGKDVELRCDPISGHTALYWYRQSLGQGLEFLIYFQGNSAPDKSGLPSDRFSAERTGGSVSTLTIQRTQQEDSAVYLCASSLATSGGQWEFFGPGTRLTVL.

The gene calls are TRBV5-1 and TRBJ1-4; the match to TRBD1 covers 11 bases. V lost 7 bases, J lost 5 bases, and 10 bases stayed unmatched. CDR1 and CDR2 (germline): SGHRS, YFSETQ. The CDR3 loop spans 16 amino acids. The CDR3: CASARLGQGENEKLFF. The CDR3 DNA follows: TGCGCCAGCGCCCGGTTGGGACAGGGGGAAAATGAAAAACTGTTTTTT.

The J gene is TRBJ2-3, the V gene TRBV10-3; 7 nucleotides match TRBD1. Trimming took 6 bases from V and 5 from J; bases not matched to a gene: 5. CDR1 is ENHRY, CDR2 SYGVKD, per germline. This CDR3 region has 13 residues. CDR3 coding DNA: TGTGCCATCAGGGGGACAGCAGGAGATACGCAGTATTTT. It is translated as CAIRGTAGDTQYF.

The rearrangement uses TRBV2 and TRBJ1-1; TRBD1 aligns across 9 bases. Germline values: CDR1 SNHLY, CDR2 FYNNEI. This CDR3 contains 16 residues. The V segment lost 8 bases and the J segment 5 bases; nucleotides outside the gene matches: 15. The CDR3 is CASYFQDRGSRTEAFF. CDR3 bases: TGTGCCAGCTATTTCCAGGACAGGGGAAGTCGGACTGAAGCTTTCTTT. The entire variable domain, with the rest obtained from reference TRBV2 and TRBJ1-1, is as follows: EPEVTQTPSHQVTQMGQEVILRCVPISNHLYFYWYRQILGQKVEFLVSFYNNEISEKSEIFDDQFSVERPDGSNFTLKIRSTKLEDSAMYFCASYFQDRGSRTEAFFGQGTRLTVV.

The chain is built from TRBV19 and TRBJ1-2; TRBD1 aligns across 7 bases. The CDR3 is 17 residues long. Trimming at V came to 1 base and at J to 1 base, leaving 9 bases not matched to a gene. The germline gives CDR1 LNHDA, CDR2 SQIVND (reference sequence). The CDR3 spells CASSIVTGTALNYGYTF. The CDR3 DNA sequence: TGTGCCAGTAGTATAGTGACCGGGACAGCTCTTAACTATGGCTACACCTTC.

The chain is built from TRBV2 and TRBJ1-1; 7 bases match TRBD1. V shed 6 bases, J shed 5 bases, and the junction held 12 bases outside the gene matches. The germline gives CDR1 SNHLY, CDR2 FYNNEI. CDR3 length equals 15 residues. CDR3 coding DNA: TGTGCCAGCAGGCGCGAGACAGGGCTTGGGACTGAAGCTTTCTTT. This encodes CASRRETGLGTEAFF.

This clone was seen more than once but under ten times. The J gene is TRBJ1-1, the V gene TRBV4-2, with TRBD1 as a possible D gene (6 bases). With 1 base removed from V and 0 bases from J, the gap between germline ends came to 9 bases. The CDR3 covers 15 residues. The germline gives CDR1 LGHNA, CDR2 YNFKEQ. CDR3 sequence reads: CASSQGTAMNTEAFF. The CDR3 DNA follows: TGTGCCAGCAGCCAAGGGACAGCCATGAACACTGAAGCTTTCTTT.

This clone was seen a few times. The chain combines TRBV19 with TRBJ1-1, with unresolved D. V gave up 5 bases and J gave up 4 bases, with 5 bases separating them. This CDR3 spans 11 amino acids. Germline CDR1 is LNHDA and CDR2 is SQIVND (reference sequence). CDR3 DNA sequence: TGTGCCAGTAGTGCTATCACTGAAGCTTTCTTT. It codes for CASSAITEAFF.

The chain is built from TRBV11-3 and TRBJ2-1; tentatively, D is TRBD2 (6 bases). V lost 1 base and J lost 5, with 12 bases in between. Germline V gives CDR1 SGHNT, CDR2 YENEEA. The CDR3 is made up of 15 amino acids. CDR3 DNA sequence: TGTGCCAGCAGCTTAGGGGTAGCGGTGAACAATGAGCAGTTCTTC. Amino acid sequence: CASSLGVAVNNEQFF.

The chain uses TRBV5-1 and TRBJ2-1; TRBD1 might be the D (6 bases). Germline assignment: CDR1 SGHRS and CDR2 YFSETQ. V lost 2 bases and J lost 1, with 16 bases in between. The CDR3 runs to 17 residues. CDR3: CASSFRTVSTSYNEQFF. The CDR3 DNA reads TGCGCCAGCAGCTTTAGGACAGTTTCTACATCCTACAATGAGCAGTTCTTC.

The chain uses TRBV2 and TRBJ1-1; 8 nucleotides line up with TRBD1. CDR1 and CDR2 (germline): SNHLY, FYNNEI. The length of the CDR3 is 12 residues. Trimming removed 9 bases from V and 5 bases from J; junction bases left unmatched: 5. The CDR3 DNA is TGTGCCAGAGGACAGGGCTGGACTGAAGCTTTCTTT. Its protein is CARGQGWTEAFF. Full variable domain (remainder filled in from reference TRBV2 and TRBJ1-1): EPEVTQTPSHQVTQMGQEVILRCVPISNHLYFYWYRQILGQKVEFLVSFYNNEISEKSEIFDDQFSVERPDGSNFTLKIRSTKLEDSAMYFCARGQGWTEAFFGQGTRLTVV.

This chain's CDR3 is CASSTGQYYGYTF. DNA of the CDR3: TGTGCCAGCAGTACGGGACAATACTATGGCTACACCTTC. J is TRBJ1-2 and V is TRBV28; possibly TRBD1 for D (6 bases). This CDR3 comprises 13 residues. CDR1 and CDR2 (germline): MDHEN, SYDVKM. V was clipped by 5 bases and J by 3 bases, with 10 bases between them.

This chain connects TRBV28 to TRBJ2-2; 7 bases map to TRBD1. The J segment lost 0 bases and the V segment lost 2 bases, leaving 0 bases of the junction unmatched. CDR1 is MDHEN and CDR2 is SYDVKM in the germline V gene. This CDR3 spans 15 amino acids. In DNA, the CDR3 is TGTGCCAGCAGTTTAAGGGGGCCGAACACCGGGGAGCTGTTTTTT. It codes for CASSLRGPNTGELFF.

The chain links TRBV2 to TRBJ2-3; D call uncertain. The germline V gene encodes CDR1 SNHLY and CDR2 FYNNEI. Trimming left V 0 bases short and J 4 bases short, with 17 bases between. CDR3 length equals 17 residues. The CDR3: CASSEAPTVTRADTQYF. The CDR3 region has the DNA TGTGCCAGCAGTGAAGCGCCTACAGTTACCCGCGCAGATACGCAGTATTTT. Looking up the rest from reference TRBV2 and TRBJ2-3 gives the full variable domain: EPEVTQTPSHQVTQMGQEVILRCVPISNHLYFYWYRQILGQKVEFLVSFYNNEISEKSEIFDDQFSVERPDGSNFTLKIRSTKLEDSAMYFCASSEAPTVTRADTQYFGPGTRLTVL.

The V gene is TRBV4-2, the J gene TRBJ2-1, with 9 bases that match TRBD2. This CDR3 is built from 14 residues. V gave up 2 bases and J gave up 4 bases; unmatched junction bases: 0. Germline V gene data show CDR1 as LGHNA and CDR2 as YNFKEQ. Here the CDR3 DNA reads TGTGCCAGCAGCCAAAGCGGGGGGTACAATGAGCAGTTCTTC. It yields the protein CASSQSGGYNEQFF.

This clone was seen only once. The chain carries TRBV19 and TRBJ1-6; D call uncertain. Trimming cost V 1 base and J 4 bases, with 8 bases left between them. The CDR3 runs to 15 residues. Germline V CDR1 and CDR2: LNHDA, SQIVND (reference sequence). As DNA, the CDR3 is TGTGCCAGTAGTATAGGCGGAAAATATAATTCACCCCTCCACTTT. Amino acids: CASSIGGKYNSPLHF.

This clone was observed a handful of times. The gene calls are TRBV19 and TRBJ1-6; 7 nucleotides agree with TRBD1. The junction had 14 bases not matched to a gene; V was cut back by 5 bases and J by 4 bases. This CDR3 is built from 18 residues. Looked up from germline, CDR1 is LNHDA and CDR2 is SQIVND (reference sequence). The CDR3 DNA reads TGTGCCAGTAGTCCGGGGACAGTGAAAAAAACTTATAATTCACCCCTCCACTTT. Translating gives CASSPGTVKKTYNSPLHF.

This chain uses TRBV7-9 with TRBJ1-6, with D possibly matching TRBD1 (5 bases). This CDR3 is built from 15 residues. Germline CDR1 reads SEHNR; CDR2 reads FQNEAQ (reference sequence). Trimming pared 6 bases from V and 7 bases from J, leaving 16 bases between. CDR3 in amino acids: CASSQIGEGNSPLHF. In nucleotides, the CDR3 is TGTGCCAGCAGTCAGATAGGGGAGGGAAATTCACCCCTCCACTTT.

This clone was found once. This chain uses TRBV2 with TRBJ1-5; D gene ambiguous. The germline V gene encodes CDR1 SNHLY and CDR2 FYNNEI. This CDR3 region has 13 residues. V was trimmed by 6 bases and J by 4 bases, leaving 10 bases between them. In nucleotides, the CDR3 is TGTGCCAGCAGAAGAATCTATAATCAGCCCCAGCATTTT. Translating it yields CASRRIYNQPQHF. The complete variable domain, with remaining parts taken from reference TRBV2 and TRBJ1-5, reads EPEVTQTPSHQVTQMGQEVILRCVPISNHLYFYWYRQILGQKVEFLVSFYNNEISEKSEIFDDQFSVERPDGSNFTLKIRSTKLEDSAMYFCASRRIYNQPQHFGDGTRLSIL.

V gene TRBV12-3 or TRBV12-4 combines with J gene TRBJ1-1; D gene uncertain. V lost 2 bases and J 11 bases, leaving 15 bases between the germline ends. There are 13 residues in the CDR3. The CDR3 DNA sequence: TGTGCCAGCAGTTTATGGACTACCCCAGAGGCTTTCTTT. This translates into CASSLWTTPEAFF.

V usage is TRBV13 and J usage is TRBJ2-7; 10 bases line up with TRBD1. Germline V gene lookup returns CDR1 PRHDT and CDR2 FYEKMQ (reference sequence). V lost 5 bases to trimming and J lost 4 bases; unmatched junction nucleotides: 2. CDR3 length equals 13 residues. The CDR3 here is CASSPDRGYEQYF. The CDR3 DNA reads TGTGCCAGCAGCCCGGACAGGGGGTACGAGCAGTACTTC.